The 13 T cell receptor beta chains below were found in one sample sequenced in a study of OX40 agonist ivuxolimab in advanced cancers. Clones were sequenced by immunoSEQ multiplex PCR, and TCRdb holds only the in-frame ones, with some missing. The sample includes around 20,000 clones, around 81% of them seen just once. The sample consisted of CD4+ or CD8+ T cells sorted from blood, taken in a trial of the OX40 agonist ivuxolimab. The receptors shown here come from an adult with an advanced solid tumor such as melanoma, head and neck, liver or kidney cancer.

V and J are TRBV11-2 and TRBJ2-4; D is tentatively TRBD1 or TRBD2 (5 bases each). V was shortened by 1 base and J by 0 bases, with 10 bases between the two germline ends. The CDR3 length is 16 residues. Germline lookup yields CDR1 SGHAT and CDR2 FQNNGV. The CDR3 loop reads CASSLALGEAKNIQYF. DNA for the CDR3: TGTGCCAGCAGCTTAGCGTTGGGGGAAGCCAAAAACATTCAGTACTTC.

The chain links TRBV4-1 to TRBJ2-7; no clear D gene. This CDR3 region has 15 residues. In germline, CDR1 is MGHRA, CDR2 YSYEKL. Trimming took off 2 bases at V and 0 bases at J, with 11 bases between the two ends. Written as DNA, the CDR3 is TGCGCCAGCAGCCAAACGGACGGTCACTCCTACGAGCAGTACTTC. Amino acid sequence: CASSQTDGHSYEQYF.

The chain uses TRBV7-9 and TRBJ1-1; D might be TRBD1 (5 bases). Germline V gene data show CDR1 as SEHNR and CDR2 as FQNEAQ (reference sequence). The CDR3 consists of 18 residues. V was clipped by 5 bases and J by 2 bases, with 24 bases between them. CDR3 DNA: TGTGCCAGCAGCCGCCGGGACTTAGGAGGGCGAAAAAACACTGAAGCTTTCTTT. Protein: CASSRRDLGGRKNTEAFF.

This chain joins TRBV7-9 and TRBJ2-1, with TRBD2 as a possible D gene (6 bases). Germline CDR1 SEHNR, CDR2 FQNEAQ (reference sequence). The CDR3 is 13 amino acids. Trimming pared 6 bases from V and 4 bases from J, leaving 10 bases between. The CDR3 region is CASSSGLYNEQFF. As DNA, the CDR3 is TGTGCCAGCAGTTCGGGACTGTACAATGAGCAGTTCTTC.

This clone was seen only once. The rearrangement links TRBV5-5 to TRBJ2-2; TRBD1 or TRBD2 may be the D gene (5 bases each). Germline V gene lookup returns CDR1 SGHKS and CDR2 YYEKEE (reference sequence). The CDR3 is 15 residues long. Trimming left V 4 bases short and J 0 bases short, with 10 bases between. Here the CDR3 reads CASSPGTANTGELFF. CDR3 in DNA: TGTGCCAGCAGCCCCGGGACGGCGAACACCGGGGAGCTGTTTTTT.

CDR3 in amino acids: CASSLWGVDGNQPQHF. The CDR3 DNA sequence: TGTGCCAGCAGTTTATGGGGTGTCGATGGCAATCAGCCCCAGCATTTT. This chain joins TRBV27 and TRBJ1-5; unclear D gene. The CDR3 consists of 16 residues. In germline, CDR1 is MNHEY, CDR2 SMNVEV (reference sequence). Trimming removed 1 base from V and 2 bases from J, with 12 bases in between.

The genes are TRBV4-1 and TRBJ2-1; perhaps TRBD2 as D (7 bases). CDR1 is MGHRA and CDR2 is YSYEKL in the germline V gene. CDR3 length: 17 residues. Trimming removed 0 bases from V and 6 bases from J, with 18 bases in between. In DNA form, the CDR3 reads TGCGCCAGCAGCCAAGAGTCAGAGACGGGGGGCCTCAATGAGCAGTTCTTC. It encodes CASSQESETGGLNEQFF.

As DNA, the CDR3 is TGTGCCAGCAGCTGGACTGAGCAGTTCTTC. Translated: CASSWTEQFF. This chain joins TRBV13 and TRBJ2-1; no clear D. Germline CDR1 is PRHDT and CDR2 is FYEKMQ (reference sequence). Trimming removed 4 bases from V and 9 bases from J, with 4 bases in between. The CDR3 consists of 10 residues.

This chain connects TRBV28 to TRBJ2-1, with D perhaps matching TRBD1 (6 bases). The CDR3 loop spans 14 amino acids. The V end was cut by 6 bases, the J end by 10 bases, with 19 bases between. Germline V gives CDR1 MDHEN, CDR2 SYDVKM. CDR3 region: CASSADGQLTEQFF. For the CDR3, the DNA is TGTGCCAGCAGCGCCGACGGACAGTTAACGGAGCAGTTCTTC.

V gene TRBV19 combines with J gene TRBJ2-7, with 13 bases identical to TRBD2. Germline lookup yields CDR1 LNHDA and CDR2 SQIVND (reference sequence). This CDR3 spans 16 amino acids. The V gene end was trimmed by 7 bases and the J gene end by 3 bases; junction bases not matched to a gene: 9. CDR3 sequence reads: CASTEGTSGTYYEQYF. The DNA for the CDR3 is TGTGCCAGTACCGAGGGGACTAGCGGGACCTACTACGAGCAGTACTTC.

The rearrangement links TRBV27 to TRBJ2-5; 7 bases fit TRBD2. The CDR3 is 14 amino acids. CDR1 is MNHEY and CDR2 is SMNVEV in the germline V gene (reference sequence). With V trimmed by 9 bases and J by 5 bases, 12 bases remained unmatched. The CDR3 DNA is TGTGCCAGTTGGGACCCCCCCGGGGGGGAGACCCAGTACTTC. It is translated as CASWDPPGGETQYF.

Within the sample, this clone is medium-sized. At the DNA level, this CDR3 is encoded by other sequences in the same sample as well. The rearrangement joins TRBV9 to TRBJ1-1; no definite D call. In germline, CDR1 is SGDLS, CDR2 YYNGEE. Trimming stripped 6 bases from V and 1 base from J, with 7 bases between. The CDR3 consists of 12 residues. The CDR3 loop is CASTGPNTEAFF. The DNA of the CDR3 is TGTGCCAGCACTGGCCCGAACACTGAAGCTTTCTTT.

The chain combines TRBV4-1 with TRBJ1-1; no clear D gene. Per germline, CDR1 MGHRA and CDR2 YSYEKL. This CDR3 spans 14 amino acids. V shed 1 base and J shed 5 bases, with 11 bases lying between them. The CDR3 DNA follows: TGCGCCAGCAGCCAAGTTATCGGTAGTACTGAAGCTTTCTTT. Translated: CASSQVIGSTEAFF.